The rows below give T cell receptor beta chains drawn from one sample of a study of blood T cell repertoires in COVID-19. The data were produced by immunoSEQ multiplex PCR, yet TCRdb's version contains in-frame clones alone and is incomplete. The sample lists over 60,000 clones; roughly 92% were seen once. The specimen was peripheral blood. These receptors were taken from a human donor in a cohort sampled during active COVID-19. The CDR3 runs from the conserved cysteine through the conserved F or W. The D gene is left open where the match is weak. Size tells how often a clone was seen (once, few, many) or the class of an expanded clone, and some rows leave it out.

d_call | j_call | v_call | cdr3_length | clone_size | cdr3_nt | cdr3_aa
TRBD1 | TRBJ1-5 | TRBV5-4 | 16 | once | TGTGCCAGATCTGAACTAACAGGGGATAGCAATCAGCCCCAGCATTTT | CARSELTGDSNQPQHF
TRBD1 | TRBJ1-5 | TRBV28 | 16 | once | TGTGCCAGCAGTACCCCCGGGACAGGGGGAAGTCAGCCCCAGCATTTT | CASSTPGTGGSQPQHF
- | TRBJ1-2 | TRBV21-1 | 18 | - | TGTGCCAGCAGCAAAGATCGGCCCGGCAATTTAGGGAGTTATGGCTACACCTTC | CASSKDRPGNLGSYGYTF
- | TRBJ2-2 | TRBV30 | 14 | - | TGTGCCTGGACTGGGCACCCGAACACCGGGGAGCTGTTTTTT | CAWTGHPNTGELFF
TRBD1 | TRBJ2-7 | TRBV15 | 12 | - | TGTGCCACATCGGACAGGGCCCTGGAGCAGTACTTC | CATSDRALEQYF
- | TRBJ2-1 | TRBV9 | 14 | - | TGTGCCAGCAGCGTTGGGCGCTCCTACAATGAGCAGTTCTTC | CASSVGRSYNEQFF
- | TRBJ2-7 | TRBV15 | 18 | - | TGTGCCACCAGCAGATCGGTTGGCAGGGTTGGAGCGTCCTACGAGCAGTACTTC | CATSRSVGRVGASYEQYF
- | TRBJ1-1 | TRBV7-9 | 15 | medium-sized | TGTGCCAGCAGCTTAGATTCGACAGGAAACACTGAAGCTTTCTTT | CASSLDSTGNTEAFF
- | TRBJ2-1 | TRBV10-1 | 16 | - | TGCGCCAGCAGTGAGTCCGGAGACAGGACCTACAATGAGCAGTTCTTC | CASSESGDRTYNEQFF
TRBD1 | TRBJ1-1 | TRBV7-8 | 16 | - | TGTGCCAGCAGCCCCCGGAGGGACAGGGGGCTGGCTGAAGCTTTCTTT | CASSPRRDRGLAEAFF
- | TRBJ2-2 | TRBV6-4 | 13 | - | TGTGCCAGCAGTGCCAGGGACACCGGGGAGCTGTTTTTT | CASSARDTGELFF
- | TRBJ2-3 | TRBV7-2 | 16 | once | TGTGCCAGCAGCTTAGGGGCGGGCGCCCTGGGAGATACGCAGTATTTT | CASSLGAGALGDTQYF
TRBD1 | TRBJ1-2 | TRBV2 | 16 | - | TGTGCCAGCAGTCCTACTACAGGGGGGGATTACCATGGCTACACCTTC | CASSPTTGGDYHGYTF
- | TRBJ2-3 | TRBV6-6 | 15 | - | TGTGCCAGCAGTTACCCCTTCTCTAGCACAGATACGCAGTATTTT | CASSYPFSSTDTQYF
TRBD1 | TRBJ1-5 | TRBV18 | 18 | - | TGTGCCAGCTCACTTCGGCAAGCTGGGACAGACAGCAATCAGCCCCAGCATTTT | CASSLRQAGTDSNQPQHF
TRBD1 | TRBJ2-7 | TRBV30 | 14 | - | TGTGCCTGGAGTTTTGGGACAGGGGCCTACGAGCAGTACTTC | CAWSFGTGAYEQYF
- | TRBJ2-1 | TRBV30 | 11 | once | TGTGCCTACTCCGCGGATAATGAGCAGTTCTTC | CAYSADNEQFF